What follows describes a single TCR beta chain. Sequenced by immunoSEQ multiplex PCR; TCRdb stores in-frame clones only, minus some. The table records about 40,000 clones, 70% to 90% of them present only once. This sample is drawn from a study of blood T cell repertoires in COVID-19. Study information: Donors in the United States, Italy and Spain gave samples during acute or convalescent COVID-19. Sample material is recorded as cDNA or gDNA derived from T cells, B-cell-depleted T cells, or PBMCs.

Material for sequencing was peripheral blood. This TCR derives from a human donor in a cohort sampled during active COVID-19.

In DNA, the CDR3 is TGTGCCTGGAGTGCGGGGAGGGGCAATCAGCCCCAGCATTTT. Translated: CAWSAGRGNQPQHF. V gene TRBV30 combines with J gene TRBJ1-5, with no clear D. With 1 base removed from V and 2 bases from J, the gap between germline ends came to 9 bases. Germline CDR1 is GTSNPN and CDR2 is SVGIG (reference sequence). This CDR3 has 14 amino acids.